The next 4 T cell receptor beta chains were all read from a single sample in a study of blood T cell repertoires in COVID-19. Measured with immunoSEQ multiplex PCR; TCRdb has only the in-frame clones, and not every one. The sample has approximately 52,000 clones; 84% are singletons. What was sequenced was peripheral blood. These receptors were collected from a woman older than 75 with acute or convalescent COVID-19.

This chain joins TRBV2 and TRBJ1-5; D is unresolved. The ends were cut back, 2 bases at V and 3 bases at J, with 8 bases in the middle. Germline V gives CDR1 SNHLY, CDR2 FYNNEI. The CDR3 contains 14 residues. CDR3 in amino acids: CASSERVVNQPQHF. In DNA form, the CDR3 reads TGTGCCAGCAGTGAACGGGTAGTCAATCAGCCCCAGCATTTT. Looking up the rest from reference TRBV2 and TRBJ1-5 gives the full variable domain: EPEVTQTPSHQVTQMGQEVILRCVPISNHLYFYWYRQILGQKVEFLVSFYNNEISEKSEIFDDQFSVERPDGSNFTLKIRSTKLEDSAMYFCASSERVVNQPQHFGDGTRLSIL.

The chain recombines TRBV12-5 with TRBJ2-1; D is unresolved. Trimming shortened V by 1 base and J by 3 bases, and 7 bases separated the two germline ends. This CDR3 spans 14 amino acids. CDR1 is LGHNT, CDR2 FRNRAP, per germline. The CDR3 loop is CASGLGAIYNEQFF. For the CDR3, the DNA is TGTGCTAGTGGTTTGGGGGCCATCTACAATGAGCAGTTCTTC. Using reference TRBV12-5 and TRBJ2-1 for the parts outside the CDR3, the full variable domain is DARVTQTPRHKVTEMGQEVTMRCQPILGHNTVFWYRQTMMQGLELLAYFRNRAPLDDSGMPKDRFSAEMPDATLATLKIQPSEPRDSAVYFCASGLGAIYNEQFFGPGTRLTVL.

This chain links TRBV2 with TRBJ2-6, with TRBD1 matching 11 bases. The CDR3 covers 18 residues. The trim removed 7 bases at V and 1 base at J, leaving 9 bases unmatched. Germline values: CDR1 SNHLY, CDR2 FYNNEI. The CDR3 DNA reads as TGTGCCAGCACTATGGACAGGGGGCGTCAGTCTGGGGCCAACGTCCTGACTTTC. Amino acids: CASTMDRGRQSGANVLTF.

The rearrangement links TRBV5-1 to TRBJ2-3; 7 nucleotides agree with TRBD1. The CDR3 extends over 14 amino acids. Germline CDR1 is SGHRS and CDR2 is YFSETQ. J lost 4 bases, V lost 4 bases, and 6 bases had no gene match. CDR3 DNA sequence: TGCGCCAGCAGCCCGACAGGGCGGGCAGATACGCAGTATTTT. Its protein product is CASSPTGRADTQYF.